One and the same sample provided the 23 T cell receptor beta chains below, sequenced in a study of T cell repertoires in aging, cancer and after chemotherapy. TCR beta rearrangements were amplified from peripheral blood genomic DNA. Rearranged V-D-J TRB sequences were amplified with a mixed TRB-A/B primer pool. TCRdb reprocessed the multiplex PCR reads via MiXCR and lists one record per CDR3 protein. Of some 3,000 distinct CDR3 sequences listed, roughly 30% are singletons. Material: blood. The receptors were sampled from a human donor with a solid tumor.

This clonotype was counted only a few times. The DNA for the CDR3 is TGTGCCAGTAGTATGGACGGAGGGCTTGGCGGGGAGCTGTTTTTT. Translated: CASSMDGGLGGELFF. The chain is built from TRBV19 and TRBJ2-2; D might be TRBD2 (6 bases). CDR1 and CDR2 from the germline V gene are LNHDA and SQIVND (reference sequence). The V end lost 3 bases, the J end lost 7 bases, and 15 bases lay between the germline ends. The length of the CDR3 is 15 residues. The variable domain in full, completed from reference TRBV19 and TRBJ2-2, reads DGGITQSPKYLFRKEGQNVTLSCEQNLNHDAMYWYRQDPGQGLRLIYYSQIVNDFQKGDIAEGYSVSREKKESFPLTVTSAQKNPTAFYLCASSMDGGLGGELFFGEGSRLTVL.

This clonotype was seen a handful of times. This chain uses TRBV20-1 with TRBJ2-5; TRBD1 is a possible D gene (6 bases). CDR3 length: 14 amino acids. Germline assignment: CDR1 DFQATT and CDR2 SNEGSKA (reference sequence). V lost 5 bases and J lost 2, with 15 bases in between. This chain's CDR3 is CSAPPGHVQETQYF. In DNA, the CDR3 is TGCAGTGCTCCACCGGGACATGTACAAGAGACCCAGTACTTC.

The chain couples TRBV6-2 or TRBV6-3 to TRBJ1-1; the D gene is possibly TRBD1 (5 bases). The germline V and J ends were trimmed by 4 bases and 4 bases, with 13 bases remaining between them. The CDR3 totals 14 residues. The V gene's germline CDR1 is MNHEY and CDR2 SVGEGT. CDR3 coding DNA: TGTGCCAGCAGTTCGCAGGGTTTGAGCACTGAAGCTTTCTTT. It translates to CASSSQGLSTEAFF.

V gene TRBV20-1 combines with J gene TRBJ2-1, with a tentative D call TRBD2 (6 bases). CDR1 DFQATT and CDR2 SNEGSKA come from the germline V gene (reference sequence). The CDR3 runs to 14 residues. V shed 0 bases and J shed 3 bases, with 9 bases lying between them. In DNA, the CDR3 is TGCAGTGCTAGAGAAGGAGGGGACTACAATGAGCAGTTCTTC. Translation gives CSAREGGDYNEQFF.

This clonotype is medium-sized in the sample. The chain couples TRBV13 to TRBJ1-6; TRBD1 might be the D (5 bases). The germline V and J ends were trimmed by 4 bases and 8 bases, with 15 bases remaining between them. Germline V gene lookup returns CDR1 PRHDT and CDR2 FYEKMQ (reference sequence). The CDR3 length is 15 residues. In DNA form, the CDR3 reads TGTGCCAGCAGCTCTCAGACGGGGGAGGATTCACCCCTCCACTTT. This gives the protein CASSSQTGEDSPLHF.

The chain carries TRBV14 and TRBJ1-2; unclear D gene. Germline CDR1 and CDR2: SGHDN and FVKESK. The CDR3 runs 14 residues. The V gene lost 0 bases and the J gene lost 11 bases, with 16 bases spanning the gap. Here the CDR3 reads CASSQERAIQYYTF. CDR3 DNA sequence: TGTGCCAGCAGCCAAGAAAGGGCGATACAGTATTACACCTTC.

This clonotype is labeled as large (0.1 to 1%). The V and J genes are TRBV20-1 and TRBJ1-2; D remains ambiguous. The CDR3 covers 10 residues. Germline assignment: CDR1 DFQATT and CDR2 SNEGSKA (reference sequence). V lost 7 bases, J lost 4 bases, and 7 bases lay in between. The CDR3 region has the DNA TGCAGTGTGGAGGGCTATGGCTACACCTTC. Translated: CSVEGYGYTF.

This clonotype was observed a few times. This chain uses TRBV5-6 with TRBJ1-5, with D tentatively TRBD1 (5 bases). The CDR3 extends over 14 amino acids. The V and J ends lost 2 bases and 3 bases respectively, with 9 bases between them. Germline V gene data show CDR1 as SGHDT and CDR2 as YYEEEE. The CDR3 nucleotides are TGTGCCAGCAGCTTCGGGACTCACAATCAGCCCCAGCATTTT. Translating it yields CASSFGTHNQPQHF.

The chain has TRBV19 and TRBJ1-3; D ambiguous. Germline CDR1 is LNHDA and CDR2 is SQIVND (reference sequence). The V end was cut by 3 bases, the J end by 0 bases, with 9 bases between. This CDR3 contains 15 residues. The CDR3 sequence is CASSIGPTSGNTIYF. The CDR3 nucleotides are TGTGCCAGTAGTATTGGCCCTACCTCTGGAAACACCATATATTTT.

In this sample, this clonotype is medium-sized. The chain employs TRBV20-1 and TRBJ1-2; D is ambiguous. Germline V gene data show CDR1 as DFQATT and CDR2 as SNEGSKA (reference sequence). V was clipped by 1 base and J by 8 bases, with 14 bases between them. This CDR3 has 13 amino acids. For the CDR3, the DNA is TGCAGTGCTAGAGTTGGATCGACGAGCGGCTACACCTTC. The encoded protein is CSARVGSTSGYTF.

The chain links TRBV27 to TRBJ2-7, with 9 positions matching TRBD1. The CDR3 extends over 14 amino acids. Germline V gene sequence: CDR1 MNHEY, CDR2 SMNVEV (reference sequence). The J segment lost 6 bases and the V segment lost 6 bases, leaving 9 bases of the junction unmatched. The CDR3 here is CASSAPGQGREQYF. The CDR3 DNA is TGTGCCAGCAGCGCACCGGGACAGGGACGCGAGCAGTACTTC.

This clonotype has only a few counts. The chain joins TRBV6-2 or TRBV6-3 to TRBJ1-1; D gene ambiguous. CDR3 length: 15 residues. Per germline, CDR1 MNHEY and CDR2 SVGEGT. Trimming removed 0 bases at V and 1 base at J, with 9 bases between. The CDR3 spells CASSYSNTRNTEAFF. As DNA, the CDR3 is TGTGCCAGCAGTTACTCGAATACCAGGAACACTGAAGCTTTCTTT.

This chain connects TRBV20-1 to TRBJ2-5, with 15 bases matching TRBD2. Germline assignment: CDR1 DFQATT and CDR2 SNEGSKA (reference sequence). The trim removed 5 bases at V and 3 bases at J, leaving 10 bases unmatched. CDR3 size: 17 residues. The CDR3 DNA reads TGCAGTGCTCGATTCTCCGGGACTAGCGGGAGGAAAGAGACCCAGTACTTC. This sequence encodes CSARFSGTSGRKETQYF.

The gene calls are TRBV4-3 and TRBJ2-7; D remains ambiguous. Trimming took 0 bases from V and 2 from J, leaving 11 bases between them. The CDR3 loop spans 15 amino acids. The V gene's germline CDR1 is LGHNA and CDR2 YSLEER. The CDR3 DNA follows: TGCGCCAGCAGCCAAGACCTAGGGTTTGCCTACGAGCAGTACTTC. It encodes CASSQDLGFAYEQYF.

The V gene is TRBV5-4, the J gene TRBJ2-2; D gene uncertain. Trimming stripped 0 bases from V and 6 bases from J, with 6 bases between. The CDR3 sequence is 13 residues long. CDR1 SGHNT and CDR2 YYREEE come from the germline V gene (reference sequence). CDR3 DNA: TGTGCCAGCAGCTTGGCTAGGTCCGGGGAGCTGTTTTTT. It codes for CASSLARSGELFF. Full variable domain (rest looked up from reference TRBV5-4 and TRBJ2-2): ETGVTQSPTHLIKTRGQQVTLRCSSQSGHNTVSWYQQALGQGPQFIFQYYREEENGRGNFPPRFSGLQFPNYSSELNVNALELDDSALYLCASSLARSGELFFGEGSRLTVL.

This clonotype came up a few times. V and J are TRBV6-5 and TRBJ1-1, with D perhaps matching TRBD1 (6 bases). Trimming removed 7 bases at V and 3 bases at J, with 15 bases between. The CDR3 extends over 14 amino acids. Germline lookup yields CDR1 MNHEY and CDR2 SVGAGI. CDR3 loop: CASKGGGIDTEAFF. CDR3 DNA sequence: TGTGCCAGCAAGGGGGGGGGGATTGACACTGAAGCTTTCTTT.

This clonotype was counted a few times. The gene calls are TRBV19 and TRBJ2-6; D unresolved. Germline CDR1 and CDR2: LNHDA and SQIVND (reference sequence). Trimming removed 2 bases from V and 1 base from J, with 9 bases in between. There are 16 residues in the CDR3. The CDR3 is CASSIWEGSGANVLTF. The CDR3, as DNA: TGTGCCAGTAGTATATGGGAAGGATCTGGGGCCAACGTCCTGACTTTC. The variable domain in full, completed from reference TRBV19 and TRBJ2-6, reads DGGITQSPKYLFRKEGQNVTLSCEQNLNHDAMYWYRQDPGQGLRLIYYSQIVNDFQKGDIAEGYSVSREKKESFPLTVTSAQKNPTAFYLCASSIWEGSGANVLTFGAGSRLTVL.

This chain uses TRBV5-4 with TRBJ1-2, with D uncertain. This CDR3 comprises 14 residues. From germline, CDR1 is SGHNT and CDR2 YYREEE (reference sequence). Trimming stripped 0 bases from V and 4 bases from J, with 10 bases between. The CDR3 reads CASSLDGVSYGYTF. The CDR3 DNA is TGTGCCAGCAGCTTGGACGGGGTCAGCTATGGCTACACCTTC.

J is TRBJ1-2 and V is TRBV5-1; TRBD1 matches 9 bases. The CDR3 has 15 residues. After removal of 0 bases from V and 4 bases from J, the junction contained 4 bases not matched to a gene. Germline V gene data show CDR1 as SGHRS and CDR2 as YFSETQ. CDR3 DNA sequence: TGCGCCAGCAGCTTGGGGGACAGGGCTGGCTATGGCTACACCTTC. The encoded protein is CASSLGDRAGYGYTF.

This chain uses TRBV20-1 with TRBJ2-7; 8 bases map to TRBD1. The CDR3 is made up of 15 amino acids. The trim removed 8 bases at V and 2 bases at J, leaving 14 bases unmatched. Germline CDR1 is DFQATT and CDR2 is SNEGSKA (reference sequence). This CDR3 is CSIVPGQGTPYEQYF. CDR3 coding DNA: TGCAGTATAGTCCCCGGACAGGGAACCCCCTACGAGCAGTACTTC.

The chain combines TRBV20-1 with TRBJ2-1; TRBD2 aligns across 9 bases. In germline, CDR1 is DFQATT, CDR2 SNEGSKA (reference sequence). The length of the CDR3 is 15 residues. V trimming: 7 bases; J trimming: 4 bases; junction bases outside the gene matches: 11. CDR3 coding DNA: TGCAGTGTCGAAAGCCTAGCGGGGAATTACAATGAGCAGTTCTTC. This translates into CSVESLAGNYNEQFF.

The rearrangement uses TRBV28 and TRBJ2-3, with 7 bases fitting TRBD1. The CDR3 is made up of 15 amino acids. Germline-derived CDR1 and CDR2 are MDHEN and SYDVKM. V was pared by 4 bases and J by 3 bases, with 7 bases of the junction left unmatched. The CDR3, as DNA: TGTGCCAGCAGTTCACAGGGGAGATCGACAGATACGCAGTATTTT. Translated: CASSSQGRSTDTQYF.

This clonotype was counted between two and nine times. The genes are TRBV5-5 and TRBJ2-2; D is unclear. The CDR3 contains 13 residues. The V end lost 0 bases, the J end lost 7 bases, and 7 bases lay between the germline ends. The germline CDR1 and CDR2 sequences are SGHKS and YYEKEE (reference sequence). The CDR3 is CASSLGRIGELFF. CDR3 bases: TGTGCCAGCAGCTTGGGACGTATCGGGGAGCTGTTTTTT.